The sequence of this TCR beta chain was determined in a study of CD8+ T cells in alopecia areata. CD4+ and CD8+ T cells were sorted from PBMCs stained for CD3, CD4 and CD8. Sequencing used cDNA as its template, made by extracting RNA and reverse transcribing it. Sequenced by immunoSEQ multiplex PCR; TCRdb stores in-frame clones only, minus some. Of 34,000 or so clones in the sample, around three fifths were seen once. Losses at the gene ends were 5 bases for V and 0 bases for J; bases not matched to a gene: 6. Germline CDR1 reads SGHVS; CDR2 reads FNYEAQ. The CDR3 is 15 residues long. This TCR was recovered from a human donor with alopecia areata. Source material: NKG2D-high CD8+ T cells sorted from blood. The V gene is TRBV7-6, the J gene TRBJ2-7; TRBD2 matches 8 bases. This chain's CDR3 is CASSPLAVPSYEQYF. The CDR3 region has the DNA TGTGCCAGCAGCCCACTAGCGGTGCCCTCCTACGAGCAGTACTTC.